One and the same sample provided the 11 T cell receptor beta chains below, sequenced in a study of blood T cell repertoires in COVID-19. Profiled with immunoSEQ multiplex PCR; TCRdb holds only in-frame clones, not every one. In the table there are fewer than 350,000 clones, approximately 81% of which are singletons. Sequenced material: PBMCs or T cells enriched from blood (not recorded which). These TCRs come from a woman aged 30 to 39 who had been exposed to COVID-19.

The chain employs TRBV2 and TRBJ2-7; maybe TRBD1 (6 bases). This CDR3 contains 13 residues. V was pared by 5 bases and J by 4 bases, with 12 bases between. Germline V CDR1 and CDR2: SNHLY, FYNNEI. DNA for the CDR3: TGTGCCAGCAGTTTAACAGGGAGATACGAGCAGTACTTC. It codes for CASSLTGRYEQYF.

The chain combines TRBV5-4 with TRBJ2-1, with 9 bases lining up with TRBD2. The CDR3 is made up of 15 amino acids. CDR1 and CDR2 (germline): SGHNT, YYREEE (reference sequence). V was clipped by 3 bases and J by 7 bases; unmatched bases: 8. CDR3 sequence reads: CASSSSGTLENEQFF. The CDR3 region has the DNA TGTGCCAGCAGCTCTAGCGGGACGTTGGAAAATGAGCAGTTCTTC.

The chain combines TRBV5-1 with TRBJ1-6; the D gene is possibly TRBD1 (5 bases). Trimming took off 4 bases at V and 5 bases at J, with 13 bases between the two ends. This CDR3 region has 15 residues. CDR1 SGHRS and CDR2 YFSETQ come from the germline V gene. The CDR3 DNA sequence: TGCGCCAGCAGCAATCATGGGGGGGATAATTCACCCCTCCACTTT. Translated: CASSNHGGDNSPLHF.

This chain's CDR3 is CAWSVRGTFSPLHF. The CDR3, as DNA: TGTGCCTGGAGTGTACGGGGGACTTTTTCACCCCTCCACTTT. The V call is TRBV30, the J call TRBJ1-6; maybe TRBD1 (5 bases). CDR3 size: 14 residues. The V end lost 0 bases, the J end lost 9 bases, and 12 bases lay between the germline ends. CDR1 is GTSNPN and CDR2 is SVGIG in the germline V gene (reference sequence).

In DNA form, the CDR3 reads TGTGCCAGCAGAGACAGGGAAACCTACGAGCAGTACTTC. It translates to CASRDRETYEQYF. V gene TRBV27 combines with J gene TRBJ2-7; the match to TRBD1 covers 7 bases. This CDR3 contains 13 residues. With 6 bases clipped from V and 2 bases from J, the junction kept 4 bases outside the gene matches. CDR1 and CDR2 from the germline V gene are MNHEY and SMNVEV (reference sequence).

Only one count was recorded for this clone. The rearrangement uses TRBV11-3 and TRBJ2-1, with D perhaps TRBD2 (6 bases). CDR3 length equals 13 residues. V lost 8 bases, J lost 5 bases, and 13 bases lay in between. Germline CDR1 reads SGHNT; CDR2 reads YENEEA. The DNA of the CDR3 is TGTGCCAGCGCTACGGGGGAAAACAATGAGCAGTTCTTC. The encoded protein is CASATGENNEQFF.

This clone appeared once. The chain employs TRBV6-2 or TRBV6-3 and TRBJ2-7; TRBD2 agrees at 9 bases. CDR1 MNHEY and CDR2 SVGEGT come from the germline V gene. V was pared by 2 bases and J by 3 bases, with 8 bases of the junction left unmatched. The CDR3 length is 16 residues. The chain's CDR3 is CASSYDSGRGDYEQYF. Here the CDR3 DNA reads TGTGCCAGCAGTTACGATAGCGGGAGAGGGGACTACGAGCAGTACTTC.

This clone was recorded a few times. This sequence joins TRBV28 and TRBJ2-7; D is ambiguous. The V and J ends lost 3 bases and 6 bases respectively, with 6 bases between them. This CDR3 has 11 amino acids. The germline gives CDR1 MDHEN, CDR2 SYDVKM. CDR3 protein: CASSFIREQYF. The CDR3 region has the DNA TGTGCCAGCAGTTTTATCCGCGAGCAGTACTTC.

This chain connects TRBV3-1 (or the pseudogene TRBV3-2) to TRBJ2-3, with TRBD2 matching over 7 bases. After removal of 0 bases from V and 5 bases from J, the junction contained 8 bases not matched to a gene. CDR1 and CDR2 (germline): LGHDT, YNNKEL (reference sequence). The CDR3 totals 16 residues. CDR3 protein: CASSQDIGAGVDTQYF. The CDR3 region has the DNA TGTGCCAGCAGCCAAGATATAGGGGCGGGGGTAGATACGCAGTATTTT.

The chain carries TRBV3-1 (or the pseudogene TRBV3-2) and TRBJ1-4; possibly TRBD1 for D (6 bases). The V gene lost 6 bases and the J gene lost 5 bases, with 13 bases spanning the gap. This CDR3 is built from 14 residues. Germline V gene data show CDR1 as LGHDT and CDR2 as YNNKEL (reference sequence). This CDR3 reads CASSNREPNEKLFF. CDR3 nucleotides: TGTGCCAGCAGTAACAGGGAACCAAATGAAAAACTGTTTTTT.

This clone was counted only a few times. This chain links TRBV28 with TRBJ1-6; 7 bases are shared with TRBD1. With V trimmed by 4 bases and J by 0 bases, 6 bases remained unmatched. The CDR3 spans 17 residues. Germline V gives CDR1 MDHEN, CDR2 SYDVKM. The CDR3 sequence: CASSSQDRISYNSPLHF. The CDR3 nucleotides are TGTGCCAGCAGTTCACAGGACAGGATCTCCTATAATTCACCCCTCCACTTT.